Following are 17 T cell receptor beta chains from one sample sequenced in a study of technical replicates of blood from several donors. Assay: immunoSEQ multiplex PCR; the TCRdb copy retains only in-frame clones and omits some. The table shows 65,000 to 95,000 clones, with around 97% occurring only once. Sequenced material: T cells isolated from PBMCs. The receptors were sampled from a human donor in good health.

V is TRBV7-9 and J is TRBJ1-4, with unresolved D. Germline assignment: CDR1 SEHNR and CDR2 FQNEAQ (reference sequence). The V end was cut by 1 base, the J end by 3 bases, with 6 bases between. The CDR3 loop spans 14 amino acids. The DNA of the CDR3 is TGTGCCAGCAGCTTAGGGGGAGCTAATGAAAAACTGTTTTTT. Amino acids: CASSLGGANEKLFF.

The chain combines TRBV4-2 with TRBJ2-5; TRBD2 matches 9 bases. The CDR3 has 18 residues. The V and J ends lost 2 bases and 3 bases, in that order; junction bases with no gene match: 13. Germline assignment: CDR1 LGHNA and CDR2 YNFKEQ. The CDR3 region has the DNA TGTGCCAGCAGCCAAACCCCACTAAAGATAGCGGGGGAAGAGACCCAGTACTTC. Its protein product is CASSQTPLKIAGEETQYF.

The gene calls are TRBV28 and TRBJ2-2; the match to TRBD1 covers 7 bases. Per germline, CDR1 MDHEN and CDR2 SYDVKM. The CDR3 is 15 residues long. Unmatched junction bases numbered 4, after V lost 4 bases and J lost 2 bases. The chain's CDR3 is CASSSTGDNTGELFF. CDR3 in DNA: TGTGCCAGCAGTTCCACAGGGGACAACACCGGGGAGCTGTTTTTT. The full variable domain, in which reference TRBV28 and TRBJ2-2 provide the parts outside the CDR3, is DVKVTQSSRYLVKRTGEKVFLECVQDMDHENMFWYRQDPGLGLRLIYFSYDVKMKEKGDIPEGYSVSREKKERFSLILESASTNQTSMYLCASSSTGDNTGELFFGEGSRLTVL.

This sequence joins TRBV6-6 and TRBJ1-5; 7 nucleotides line up with TRBD1. This CDR3 is built from 16 residues. In germline, CDR1 is MNHNY, CDR2 SVGAGI (reference sequence). After removal of 6 bases from V and 1 base from J, the junction contained 9 bases not matched to a gene. The CDR3 DNA is TGTGCCAGCAGATCCTTCTCGACAGGGAGCAATCAGCCCCAGCATTTT. Protein sequence: CASRSFSTGSNQPQHF.

This clone was detected only a few times. The rearrangement joins TRBV19 to TRBJ1-5; 10 bases match TRBD1. Trimming removed 11 bases from V and 6 bases from J; junction bases left unmatched: 10. Germline values: CDR1 LNHDA, CDR2 SQIVND (reference sequence). This CDR3 has 14 residues. CDR3 coding DNA: TGTGCCGCAGCCGGGACAGGGGCGCGTCAGCCCCAGCATTTT. Residues: CAAAGTGARQPQHF.

This clone came up once. The CDR3 nucleotides are TGTGCCAGCAGTTACGCCGGGACAGGGTTCTACGAGCAGTACTTC. It translates to CASSYAGTGFYEQYF. V gene TRBV6-5 combines with J gene TRBJ2-7; 9 nucleotides align to TRBD1. This CDR3 is 15 amino acids long. The V gene end was trimmed by 2 bases and the J gene end by 3 bases; junction bases not matched to a gene: 5. The V gene's germline CDR1 is MNHEY and CDR2 SVGAGI.

This chain joins TRBV6-1 and TRBJ2-5, with 7 bases matching TRBD2. This CDR3 has 13 amino acids. V shed 11 bases and J 3 bases; nucleotides not matched to a gene: 9. Germline CDR1 and CDR2: MNHNS and SASEGT. CDR3 in amino acids: CASGGTVEETQYF. CDR3 nucleotide sequence: TGTGCCTCCGGGGGGACGGTTGAAGAGACCCAGTACTTC.

The rearrangement links TRBV29-1 to TRBJ2-2, with D perhaps TRBD1 (5 bases). CDR1 SQVTM and CDR2 ANQGSEA come from the germline V gene. V was clipped by 7 bases and J by 5 bases, with 8 bases between them. This CDR3 region has 11 residues. The CDR3 DNA is TGCAGCGCTAGACAGACCGGGGAGCTGTTTTTT. As protein: CSARQTGELFF.

V gene TRBV5-1 combines with J gene TRBJ2-7; 9 bases fit TRBD1. The CDR3 is 14 residues long. The germline gives CDR1 SGHRS, CDR2 YFSETQ. Trimming removed 4 bases from V and 6 bases from J; junction bases left unmatched: 8. In DNA form, the CDR3 reads TGCGCCAGCAGCGTAGGACAGGGGAGGAGCGAGCAGTACTTC. Its protein product is CASSVGQGRSEQYF.

V and J are TRBV5-4 and TRBJ1-2; D not resolved. CDR1 and CDR2 (germline): SGHNT, YYREEE (reference sequence). The V gene lost 0 bases and the J gene lost 5 bases, with 17 bases spanning the gap. The CDR3 has 16 residues. CDR3: CASSLVRHQDPYGYTF. CDR3 in DNA: TGTGCCAGCAGCTTGGTAAGACACCAAGATCCATATGGCTACACCTTC.

This clone was seen just once. The CDR3 DNA follows: TGTGCCAGCAGCTCCTATCATCGAGAGACCCAGTACTTC. Translated: CASSSYHRETQYF. The V gene is TRBV7-9, the J gene TRBJ2-5, with D unclear. The germline gives CDR1 SEHNR, CDR2 FQNEAQ (reference sequence). The CDR3 contains 13 residues. V lost 4 bases, J lost 4 bases, and 10 bases lay in between.

The J gene is TRBJ2-4, the V gene TRBV27; the D gene is possibly TRBD2 (6 bases). This CDR3 is 17 amino acids long. CDR1 and CDR2 from the germline V gene are MNHEY and SMNVEV (reference sequence). V was clipped by 0 bases and J by 6 bases, with 18 bases between them. The CDR3 region has the DNA TGTGCCAGCAGTTTATCCGGATCCCTTGGACTAAGAAACATTCAGTACTTC. It specifies CASSLSGSLGLRNIQYF.

V gene TRBV19 combines with J gene TRBJ1-6; no firm D call. The CDR3 consists of 13 residues. V gave up 3 bases and J gave up 6 bases, with 6 bases separating them. Germline V CDR1 and CDR2: LNHDA, SQIVND (reference sequence). The CDR3 sequence is CASSISINSPLHF. CDR3 nucleotide sequence: TGTGCCAGTAGTATTAGTATTAATTCACCCCTCCACTTT.

The CDR3 here is CASSLGLASQQYF. The CDR3 DNA reads as TGTGCCAGCAGCTTAGGGCTAGCGTCGCAGCAGTACTTC. The genes are TRBV11-3 and TRBJ2-7, with a tentative D call TRBD2 (6 bases). The CDR3 consists of 13 residues. Trimming took 1 base from V and 8 from J, leaving 12 bases between them. Germline values: CDR1 SGHNT, CDR2 YENEEA.

The chain is built from TRBV12-5 and TRBJ1-2, with D uncertain. Germline assignment: CDR1 LGHNT and CDR2 FRNRAP. V dropped 1 base and J dropped 4 bases, with 16 bases sitting between them. The CDR3 consists of 16 residues. CDR3 coding DNA: TGTGCTAGTGGTTTGGCCCGGGCCCCCCGGGGCTATGGCTACACCTTC. Its protein is CASGLARAPRGYGYTF.

The chain has TRBV23-1 and TRBJ1-2; 7 positions agree with TRBD1. TRBV23-1 is an ORF for which the function is uncertain. V lost 2 bases and J lost 3; bases outside the gene matches: 9. The CDR3 runs 16 residues. CDR3 bases: TGCGCCAGCAGTCAACATTACAGGGGTGAAGACTATGGCTACACCTTC. Its protein product is CASSQHYRGEDYGYTF.

J is TRBJ2-7 and V is TRBV27, with TRBD1 matching 10 bases. The CDR3 has 15 amino acids. The germline CDR1 and CDR2 sequences are MNHEY and SMNVEV (reference sequence). V was clipped by 2 bases and J by 3 bases; unmatched bases: 4. Written as DNA, the CDR3 is TGTGCCAGCAGTTTAGCCGGGACAGGGGTCTACGAGCAGTACTTC. Amino acid sequence: CASSLAGTGVYEQYF.